A single T cell receptor (beta chain) is shown here with its context. Its antigen is not known. Using the 5' RACE reads, TCRdb records one entry per CDR3 protein without DNA. The sample's table shows 160,000 or so distinct CDR3 sequences. This entry belongs to a study of monozygotic twins with inflammatory bowel disease. This CDR3 is 11 amino acids long. Germline values: CDR1 MGHRA, CDR2 YSYEKL. Donors each gave around 2.6 ml of blood. Unsorted whole blood yielded the total RNA, with T cells left unselected. Whole-study findings and limits: IBD patients shared fewer clonotypes with other individuals than healthy twins, especially patients with disease activity signs. The study found lower TCRbeta diversity (inverse Simpson) in IBD patients than in healthy co-twins.

The V gene is TRBV4-1, the J gene TRBJ2-5. The source is a human donor with ulcerative colitis or Crohn's disease, or a healthy co-twin of an affected twin (not recorded which). The sequenced material came from blood. The CDR3 is CASSQGLSQYF.